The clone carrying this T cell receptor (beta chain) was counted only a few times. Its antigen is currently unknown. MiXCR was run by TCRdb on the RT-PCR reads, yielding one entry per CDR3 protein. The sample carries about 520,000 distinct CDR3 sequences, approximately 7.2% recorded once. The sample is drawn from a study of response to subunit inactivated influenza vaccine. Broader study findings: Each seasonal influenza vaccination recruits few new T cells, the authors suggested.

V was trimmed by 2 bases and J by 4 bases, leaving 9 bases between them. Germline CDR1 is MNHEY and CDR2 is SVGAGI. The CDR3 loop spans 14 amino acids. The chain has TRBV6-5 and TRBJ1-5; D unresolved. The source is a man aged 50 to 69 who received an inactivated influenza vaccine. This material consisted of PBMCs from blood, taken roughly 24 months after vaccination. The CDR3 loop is CASSYVKRNQPQHF. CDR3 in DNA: TGTGCCAGCAGTTACGTAAAGAGGAATCAGCCCCAGCATTTT.